Listed below are T cell receptor beta chains from one sample, sequenced in a study of T cells in Graves' hyperthyroidism and ophthalmopathy. MiXCR was run by TCRdb on the multiplex PCR reads, yielding one entry per CDR3 protein. The data contain a few hundred thousand distinct CDR3 sequences, around 13% of them singletons. Sequences were obtained from blood. The source of these receptors is a woman aged 18-29 years with Graves' hyperthyroidism. The CDR3 runs from the conserved cysteine through the conserved F or W. A D gene is named only where the DNA matches it firmly. Clone size is shown for a subset of rows, as once, few, many or a class of expanded clone.

DNA	CDR3	V	D	size	J
TGTGCCAGCAGCCGGACTAGCGGGATCGGAGATGAGCAGTTCTTC	CASSRTSGIGDEQFF	TRBV27	TRBD2	many	TRBJ2-1
TGTGCCAGCACTTCTCAGACAGGGAGGCATTCACCCCTCCACTTT	CASTSQTGRHSPLHF	TRBV28	TRBD1	many	TRBJ1-6
TGCAGCGTTGAATTGGCGGACGTACTGAACACTGAAGCTTTCTTT	CSVELADVLNTEAFF	TRBV29-1	.	few	TRBJ1-1
TGTGCCAGCAGCTCCGGGACTAGCGGGAGGACGATCTACAATGAGCAGTTCTTC	CASSSGTSGRTIYNEQFF	TRBV27	TRBD2	.	TRBJ2-1
TGTGCCTGGAGTGTAGGGGAAAATCAGCCCCAGCATTTT	CAWSVGENQPQHF	TRBV30	.	.	TRBJ1-5
TGCGCCAGCAGCGACGGGACAGGGGGCGGCCAAGAGACCCAGTACTTC	CASSDGTGGGQETQYF	TRBV5-1	TRBD1	many	TRBJ2-5
TGCAGTGCTAGAGTTACTGCGGGCGGGCACGAGCAGTACTTC	CSARVTAGGHEQYF	TRBV20-1	.	.	TRBJ2-7
TGTGCCAGCAGTTTATTCAAGGCAGCCACGAACACTGAAGCTTTCTTT	CASSLFKAATNTEAFF	TRBV28	.	many	TRBJ1-1
TGCAGCGTTGAAGACCCAGACAGGGGAGTAAGCTACACCTTC	CSVEDPDRGVSYTF	TRBV29-1	TRBD1	.	TRBJ1-2
TGCAGTGCTAGAGCACCTTTTCTGGGGGACACTGAAGCTTTCTTT	CSARAPFLGDTEAFF	TRBV20-1	.	.	TRBJ1-1
TGCAGTGCTAGCCACACGCTAGCCACCAGACCTACCGGGACAGGGGGCGGGTTTCCGTATGGCTACACCTTC	CSASHTLATRPTGTGGGFPYGYTF	TRBV20-1	TRBD1	many	TRBJ1-2
TGTGCCACTACGGGACCGATAAGCTACAATGAGCAGTTCTTC	CATTGPISYNEQFF	TRBV6-2/TRBV6-3	.	.	TRBJ2-1
TGTGCCAGCAGTTTTTGGGCCCGGGGGAGGTTTCAAGAGACCCAGTACTTC	CASSFWARGRFQETQYF	TRBV28	.	many	TRBJ2-5
TGTGCCAGCAGCTCGTTTGGCCCCTCGGATGAGCAGTTCTTC	CASSSFGPSDEQFF	TRBV7-9	.	many	TRBJ2-1
TGTGCCAGCAGGCATTTACAGGGTCGCTATGGCTACACCTTC	CASRHLQGRYGYTF	TRBV2	.	many	TRBJ1-2
TGTGCCAGCAGTGATAGTAATAGCAATCAGCCCCAGCATTTT	CASSDSNSNQPQHF	TRBV2	.	many	TRBJ1-5
TGCGCCAGCAGCCGAGGACTAGCGGTCGGAGGTGAGCAGTTCTTC	CASSRGLAVGGEQFF	TRBV5-1	TRBD2	few	TRBJ2-1
TGTGCCACCAGCAGAGGGTTAGGGGACTTGCCCTCCTACGAGCAGTACTTC	CATSRGLGDLPSYEQYF	TRBV15	.	.	TRBJ2-7
TGTGCCAGCAGCTCGTCCCGGGACAATGAGCAGTTCTTC	CASSSSRDNEQFF	TRBV7-9	.	many	TRBJ2-1
TGCAGTGCTAGAGATCCGGGCGGGTGGACTAGCACAGATACGCAGTATTTT	CSARDPGGWTSTDTQYF	TRBV20-1	.	many	TRBJ2-3
TGTGCCAGCAGACCGTCGGCGGGCAATACGTACAATGAGCAGTTCTTC	CASRPSAGNTYNEQFF	TRBV7-3	.	few	TRBJ2-1
TGTGCCAGCAGTTACAGGGGATTGACTGAAGCTTTCTTT	CASSYRGLTEAFF	TRBV12-3/TRBV12-4	TRBD1	many	TRBJ1-1
TGCGCCAGCAGCCGGGCTAGCGGGAGGGGTGAGCAGTTCTTC	CASSRASGRGEQFF	TRBV5-1	TRBD2	many	TRBJ2-1
TGCAGTGCTAGTGGACTCCGGGCCGGGGAGCTGTTTTTT	CSASGLRAGELFF	TRBV20-1	.	.	TRBJ2-2